This TCR beta chain comes out of a study of T cell changes during pregnancy in multiple sclerosis. The germline V gene has CDR1 DFQATT and CDR2 SNEGSKA (reference sequence). Trimming took off 0 bases at V and 7 bases at J, with 4 bases between the two ends. The CDR3 length is 11 residues. Sequenced by immunoSEQ multiplex PCR; TCRdb stores in-frame clones only, minus some. The table lists about 120,000 clones, 85% to 95% of them singletons, with roughly 6.2% in the top ten. Sequencing used peripheral blood, obtained before pregnancy. The chain recombines TRBV20-1 with TRBJ1-3; D call uncertain. The receptor's source is a female donor with multiple sclerosis, enrolled in a pregnancy study. The CDR3 region has the DNA TGCAGTGCTAGAGATCGGAACACCATATATTTT. Residues: CSARDRNTIYF.